This entry describes one T cell receptor beta chain. Its antigen is not yet known. Per-base quality was not reported, and no clone a single base away is much larger than it. The immunoSEQ Assay, a bias-controlled multiplex PCR, was used to amplify TCRbeta CDR3 regions from genomic DNA. The authors processed their data as follows. Within the assay, amplification of reference gene primers was used to estimate how many nucleated cells each sample contained. Sequence reads were collapsed and filtered to measure the absolute abundance of every unique TCRbeta CDR3 rearrangement. For each sample, productive Simpson clonality was calculated by taking the square root of Simpson's diversity index across productive rearrangements. The table comes from immuneACCESS by way of TCRdb, which keeps in-frame sequences with V and J called. Part of the clones is missing from these tables; in studies checked, under half for an unresolved V gene and the rest for unknown reasons. The V and J calls and clone size are taken from that table; D and trimming were inferred from the DNA. The sample table lists about 59,000 clones, 87% of them with a count of one. The ten largest clones capture 4.5% to 5.5% of the sample.

Each collaborating institution followed its own protocols to collect whole blood in K2EDTA tubes. Collaborator samples were shipped for TCRbeta analysis as frozen whole blood, isolated PBMCs, or DNA extracted from either sample type. This specimen comes from a study of blood T cell repertoires in COVID-19 (dated by TCRdb to the early 2020s). Regarding the study in general: The collaborator samples originated in the United States, Italy and Spain and spanned the acute and convalescent phases of COVID-19. The repertoires were made available in a free public database intended to serve as a resource for research on the immune response to SARS-CoV-2. Where available, HLA class I and class II types were obtained from metadata supplied by the sample provider rather than from assay-based typing. The prospective study material was composed of cDNA or gDNA derived from T cells, B-cell-depleted T cells, or PBMCs. Nearly every sample came with metadata listing a de-identified subject ID, COVID-19 status, age in years and sex. The dataset comprised deeply sampled blood TCRbeta repertoires from subjects exposed to, actively infected with, or recovered from COVID-19. Samples were obtained from the ongoing ImmuneRACE study (first 160 participants) and from 1,254 subjects provided by 6 global collaborators.

For this chain, trimming is 5 bases at the V end and 1 base at the J end, and the number of junction bases without a gene match is 4. The CDR3 goes from the cysteine to the phenylalanine over 15 residues. Only the CDR3 region is kept as DNA, spanning 45 bases read in frame from base 1. As encoded in the germline V gene (reference sequence), CDR1 is MNHEY while CDR2 is SMNVEV. Summary of the overall study and its limitations: The amount of clinical and demographic metadata varied by source and participant and was provided uncurated.

The rearrangement joined TRBV27 to TRBJ2-2; TRBD1 fits 7 bases in the junction. This sequence was found in an elderly man in a cohort sampled during active COVID-19. Sample: peripheral blood. The CDR3 region: CASSPGTVNTGELFF. The DNA is TGTGCCAGCAGTCCGGGGACAGTGAACACCGGGGAGCTGTTTTTT.